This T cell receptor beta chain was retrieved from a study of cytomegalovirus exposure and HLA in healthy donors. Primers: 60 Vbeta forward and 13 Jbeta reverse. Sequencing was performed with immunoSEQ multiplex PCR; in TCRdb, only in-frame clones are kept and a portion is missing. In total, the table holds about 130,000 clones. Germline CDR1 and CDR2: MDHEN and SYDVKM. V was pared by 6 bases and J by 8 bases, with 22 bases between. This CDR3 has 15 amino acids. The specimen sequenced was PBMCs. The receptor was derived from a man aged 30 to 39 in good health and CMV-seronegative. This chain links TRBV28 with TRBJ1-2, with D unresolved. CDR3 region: CASRPPKGGVEGYTF. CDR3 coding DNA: TGTGCCAGCAGGCCACCTAAGGGAGGCGTGGAGGGCTACACCTTC.